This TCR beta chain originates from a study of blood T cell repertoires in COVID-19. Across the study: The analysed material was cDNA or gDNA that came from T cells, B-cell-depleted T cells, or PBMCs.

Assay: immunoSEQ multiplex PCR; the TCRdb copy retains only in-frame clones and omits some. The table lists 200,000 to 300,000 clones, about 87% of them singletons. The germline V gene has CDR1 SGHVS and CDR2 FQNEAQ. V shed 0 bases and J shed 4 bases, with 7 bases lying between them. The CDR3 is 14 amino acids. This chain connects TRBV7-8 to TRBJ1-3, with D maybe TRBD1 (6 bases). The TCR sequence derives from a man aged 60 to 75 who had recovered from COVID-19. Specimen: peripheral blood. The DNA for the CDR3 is TGTGCCAGCAGCTTAGCAGGGACAGGAAACACCATATATTTT. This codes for CASSLAGTGNTIYF. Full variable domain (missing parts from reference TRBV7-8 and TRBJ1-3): GAGVSQSPRYKVAKRGQDVALRCDPISGHVSLFWYQQALGQGPEFLTYFQNEAQLDKSGLPSDRFFAERPEGSVSTLKIQRTQQEDSAVYLCASSLAGTGNTIYFGEGSWLTVV.